Below, one T cell receptor (beta chain) is given with its context. Additional DNA sequences in this sample encode the identical CDR3. The data derive from a study of blood T cell repertoires in COVID-19. About the research overall: T cells, B-cell-depleted T cells, or PBMCs provided the cDNA or gDNA that served as material.

This CDR3 is 13 amino acids long. The germline V and J ends were trimmed by 3 bases and 12 bases, with 15 bases remaining between them. The V gene's germline CDR1 is WNHNN and CDR2 SYGVQD (reference sequence). Measured with immunoSEQ multiplex PCR; TCRdb has only the in-frame clones, and not every one. The repertoire holds 110,000 or so clones, with over 65% as singletons. Source material: peripheral blood. The TCR was taken from a woman in her 40s with acute or convalescent COVID-19. This chain joins TRBV10-1 and TRBJ2-1; no firm D call. CDR3 coding DNA: TGCGCCAGCAGTGAATGGCTCGTCAGATGGCAGTTCTTC. Its protein is CASSEWLVRWQFF.